What follows are 14 T cell receptor beta chains derived from one specimen sequenced in a study of T cell responses to AZD1222 COVID-19 vaccine. Sequenced by immunoSEQ multiplex PCR; TCRdb stores in-frame clones only, minus some. The table lists 90,000 to 120,000 clones, roughly 90% of them singletons. The specimen comprised peripheral blood, sampled on day 0 of AZD1222 vaccination. These receptors came from an adult in good health.

Of note for this clone: No conserved phenylalanine or tryptophan is present at the end of the CDR3, so a read error is the likely explanation. This chain uses TRBV6-5 with TRBJ1-6; no clear D. The ends were cut back, 0 bases at V and 8 bases at J, with 5 bases in the middle. There are 13 residues in the CDR3. The V gene's germline CDR1 is MNHEY and CDR2 SVGAGI. The CDR3 DNA follows: TGTGCCAGCAGTTACTCCCTGGATTCACCCCTCCACCTT. Its protein product is CASSYSLDSPLHL.

The chain links TRBV9 to TRBJ2-7; TRBD2 might be the D (5 bases). CDR3 size: 14 residues. Trimming removed 0 bases from V and 3 bases from J, with 10 bases in between. CDR1 and CDR2 (germline): SGDLS, YYNGEE. The CDR3 nucleotides are TGTGCCAGCAGCGTAGGGACTCTTAACTACGAGCAGTACTTC. It codes for CASSVGTLNYEQYF.

This rearrangement joins TRBV18 to TRBJ2-5; the D is unclear. This CDR3 spans 14 amino acids. V gave up 4 bases and J gave up 5 bases, with 14 bases separating them. Germline-derived CDR1 and CDR2 are KGHSH and LQKENI. Here the CDR3 DNA reads TGTGCCAGCTCACAGAACCAGTTGGGTGAGACCCAGTACTTC. Its translation: CASSQNQLGETQYF.

The chain joins TRBV9 to TRBJ2-3; tentative D call: TRBD1 (6 bases). V shed 4 bases and J shed 2 bases, with 14 bases lying between them. CDR1 is SGDLS, CDR2 YYNGEE, per germline. This CDR3 comprises 15 residues. In nucleotides, the CDR3 is TGTGCCAGCAGCCAACAGGGTTGGAACACAGATACGCAGTATTTT. Residues: CASSQQGWNTDTQYF.

This chain connects TRBV9 to TRBJ2-1, with 11 bases that match TRBD2. Per the germline V gene, CDR1 is SGDLS and CDR2 is YYNGEE. Trimming at V came to 0 bases and at J to 7 bases, leaving 3 bases not matched to a gene. This CDR3 has 15 amino acids. CDR3 coding DNA: TGTGCCAGCAGCGTAGGCTCTAGCGGGGGGAATGAGCAGTTCTTC. The encoded protein is CASSVGSSGGNEQFF.

The rearrangement joins TRBV6-2 or TRBV6-3 to TRBJ2-3; tentatively, D is TRBD1 or TRBD2 (5 bases each). The CDR3 is made up of 15 amino acids. Trimming cost V 2 bases and J 2 bases, with 11 bases left between them. CDR1 MNHEY and CDR2 SVGEGT come from the germline V gene. Here the CDR3 DNA reads TGTGCCAGCAGTTACCTTGTGGGGACCACAGATACGCAGTATTTT. It encodes CASSYLVGTTDTQYF.

The chain couples TRBV5-1 to TRBJ2-5, with D uncertain. The CDR3 runs 13 residues. Per the germline V gene, CDR1 is SGHRS and CDR2 is YFSETQ. The V and J ends lost 0 bases and 5 bases respectively, with 8 bases between them. CDR3 in DNA: TGCGCCAGCAGCTTGGGGGATGGGGAGACCCAGTACTTC. It encodes CASSLGDGETQYF.

The chain joins TRBV19 to TRBJ2-7; D ambiguous. Trimming removed 2 bases from V and 3 bases from J, with 8 bases in between. Germline V gives CDR1 LNHDA, CDR2 SQIVND (reference sequence). This CDR3 comprises 13 residues. CDR3 in amino acids: CASSITHSYEQYF. CDR3 bases: TGTGCCAGTAGTATAACGCACAGCTACGAGCAGTACTTC. The whole variable domain, filled in from reference TRBV19 and TRBJ2-7, reads DGGITQSPKYLFRKEGQNVTLSCEQNLNHDAMYWYRQDPGQGLRLIYYSQIVNDFQKGDIAEGYSVSREKKESFPLTVTSAQKNPTAFYLCASSITHSYEQYFGPGTRLTVT.

The chain joins TRBV5-1 to TRBJ1-2, with unresolved D. The CDR3 spans 12 residues. Trimming removed 5 bases from V and 2 bases from J, with 7 bases in between. The germline gives CDR1 SGHRS, CDR2 YFSETQ. The CDR3 sequence: CASRGGNYGYTF. The CDR3 DNA reads TGCGCCAGCAGGGGAGGGAACTATGGCTACACCTTC.

The V and J genes are TRBV9 and TRBJ2-4; D gene uncertain. From germline, CDR1 is SGDLS and CDR2 YYNGEE. The germline V and J ends were trimmed by 4 bases and 6 bases, with 11 bases remaining between them. The CDR3 totals 13 residues. The CDR3 region is CASSPNGPNIQYF. The CDR3 nucleotides are TGTGCCAGCAGCCCAAATGGCCCAAACATTCAGTACTTC.

The rearrangement links TRBV5-1 to TRBJ2-1; 9 positions match TRBD1. The CDR3 covers 15 residues. The ends lost 4 bases at V and 2 bases at J; junction bases unmatched: 4. Germline-derived CDR1 and CDR2 are SGHRS and YFSETQ. The CDR3 is CASSDDRGAYNEQFF. In nucleotides, the CDR3 is TGCGCCAGCAGCGACGACAGGGGGGCCTACAATGAGCAGTTCTTC.

The chain carries TRBV15 and TRBJ1-3; D gene ambiguous. Germline V gene data show CDR1 as LNHNV and CDR2 as YYDKDF (reference sequence). The CDR3 is made up of 14 amino acids. The germline V and J ends were trimmed by 11 bases and 0 bases, with 14 bases remaining between them. For the CDR3, the DNA is TGTGCCGCCTCCGGAGTGAGCTCTGGAAACACCATATATTTT. It is translated as CAASGVSSGNTIYF.

The genes are TRBV5-5 and TRBJ1-2, with 8 bases that match TRBD1. The CDR3 extends over 14 amino acids. Losses at the gene ends were 1 base for V and 6 bases for J; bases not matched to a gene: 5. Germline V CDR1 and CDR2: SGHKS, YYEKEE (reference sequence). This chain's CDR3 is CASSLLAGGDGYTF. The CDR3 DNA reads TGTGCCAGCAGCTTGTTGGCAGGGGGCGATGGCTACACCTTC.

V is TRBV7-6 and J is TRBJ2-7, with 7 bases matching TRBD2. This CDR3 is built from 18 residues. Germline values: CDR1 SGHVS, CDR2 FNYEAQ. The V segment lost 1 base and the J segment 0 bases; nucleotides outside the gene matches: 12. In DNA form, the CDR3 reads TGTGCCAGCAGCTTAGGGACTAGTGGGGGGACCCGCTCCTACGAGCAGTACTTC. Translated, it gives CASSLGTSGGTRSYEQYF. The whole variable domain, filled in from reference TRBV7-6 and TRBJ2-7, reads GAGVSQSPRYKVTKRGQDVALRCDPISGHVSLYWYRQALGQGPEFLTYFNYEAQQDKSGLPNDRFSAERPEGSISTLTIQRTEQRDSAMYRCASSLGTSGGTRSYEQYFGPGTRLTVT.